This T cell receptor (beta chain) appears in the sequencing data of a study of T cell responses to AZD1222 COVID-19 vaccine. Study-wide context: Pooling of second doses given at about 4 or about 12 weeks was done.

As for this clone: Its specificity is unknown.

The CDR3 is made up of 13 amino acids. Trimming cost V 3 bases and J 7 bases; bases outside gene matches: 2. Overall study results and limits: The reported proportion of spike-specific TCRs targeting unmutated variant regions was nearly half. Spike-wide vaccine-associated CD4 TCRs dominated at 160-218 and 743-854.

Method: immunoSEQ multiplex PCR; TCRdb's copy keeps in-frame clones and lacks some. The sample has approximately 120,000 clones; about 90% are singletons. The receptor was isolated from an adult in good health. Sequencing was performed on peripheral blood, taken on day 0 of AZD1222 vaccination. The genes are TRBV12-3 or TRBV12-4 and TRBJ1-5; 8 bases are shared with TRBD1. The CDR3 nucleotides are TGTGCCAGCAGTTTGACAGGGGACCAGCCCCAGCATTTT. Protein sequence: CASSLTGDQPQHF.